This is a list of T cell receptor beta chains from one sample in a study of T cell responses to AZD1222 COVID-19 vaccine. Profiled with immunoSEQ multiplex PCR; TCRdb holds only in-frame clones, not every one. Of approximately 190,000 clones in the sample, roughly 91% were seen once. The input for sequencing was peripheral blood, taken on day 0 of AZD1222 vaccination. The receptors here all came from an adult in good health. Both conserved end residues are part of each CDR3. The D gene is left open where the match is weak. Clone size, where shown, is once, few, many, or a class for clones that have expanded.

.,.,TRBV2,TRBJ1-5,TGTGCCAGCATGTCCGACCTAACAGCCAACCCCGCGCAGCCCCAGCATTTT,CASMSDLTANPAQPQHF
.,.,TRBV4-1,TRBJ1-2,TGCGCCAGCAGCCAACCTTCGCTTTGGGGGGCTAACTATGGCTACACCTTC,CASSQPSLWGANYGYTF
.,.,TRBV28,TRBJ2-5,TGTGCCAGCAGTCCCTACGGTGGTAGCCAAGAGACCCAGTACTTC,CASSPYGGSQETQYF
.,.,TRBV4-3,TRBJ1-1,TGCGCCAGCAGCCAAGATCGACCCCGGGTGTCTGAAGCTTTCTTT,CASSQDRPRVSEAFF
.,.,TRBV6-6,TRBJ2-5,TGTGCCAGCAGTTACCGGTTAGGGGAGACCCAGTACTTC,CASSYRLGETQYF
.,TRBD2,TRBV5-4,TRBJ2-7,TGTGCCAGCAGCTTGCCTAGCGGCAACTCCTACGAGCAGTACTTC,CASSLPSGNSYEQYF
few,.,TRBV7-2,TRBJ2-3,TGTGCCAGCAGCTCAAGGAGGACTCGAGGGGGTACGCAGTATTTT,CASSSRRTRGGTQYF
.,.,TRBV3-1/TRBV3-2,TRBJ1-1,TGTGCCAGCAGCCAAGCTGGGGAAGGAACTGAAGCTTTCTTT,CASSQAGEGTEAFF
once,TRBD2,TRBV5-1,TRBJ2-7,TGCGCCAGCAGCCCACCTAGGGGACTAGCGGGCCTCGAGCAGTACTTC,CASSPPRGLAGLEQYF
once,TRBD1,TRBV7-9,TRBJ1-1,TGTGCCAGCAGCCGACAGGGCTCAAACACTGAAGCTTTCTTT,CASSRQGSNTEAFF
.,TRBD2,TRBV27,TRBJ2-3,TGTGCCAGCAGTTTCCGGGACTATAGCACAGATACGCAGTATTTT,CASSFRDYSTDTQYF
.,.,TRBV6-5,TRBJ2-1,TGTGCCAGCAGCCTCTATGCCAGGGGATTTATCTTC,CASSLYARGFIF
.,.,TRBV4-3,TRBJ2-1,TGCGCCAGCAGCCAAGATCAGGGTCTAGCAAACTACAATGAGCAGTTCTTC,CASSQDQGLANYNEQFF
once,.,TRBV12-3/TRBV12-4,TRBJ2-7,TGTGCCAGCAGTCAAGGGATTGTTGGCGAGCAGTACTTC,CASSQGIVGEQYF
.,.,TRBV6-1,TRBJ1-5,TGTGCCAGCAGTGCCCCCCCGGAGGGACCCAATCAGCCCCAGCATTTT,CASSAPPEGPNQPQHF
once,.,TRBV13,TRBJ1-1,TGTGCCAGCAGCCCGGGGGGGGTTTACCCTGAAGCTTTCTTT,CASSPGGVYPEAFF
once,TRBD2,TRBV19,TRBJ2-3,TGTGCCAGTACCCCGACTAGCGGGGTTTACACAGATACGCAGTATTTT,CASTPTSGVYTDTQYF
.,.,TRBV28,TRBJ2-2,TGTGCCAGCAGTTTTCAGGGCCTTTTTATAGCGAACACCGGGGAGCTGTTTTTT,CASSFQGLFIANTGELFF
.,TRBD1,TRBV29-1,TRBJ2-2,TGCAGCGTAGGGCAGGGGGCGCAGGGCACCGGGGAGCTGTTTTTT,CSVGQGAQGTGELFF
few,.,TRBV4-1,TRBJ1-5,TGCGCCAGCAGCCAAGATCCTCCGGTCCAGCCCCAGCATTTT,CASSQDPPVQPQHF
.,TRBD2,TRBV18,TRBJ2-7,TGTGCCAGCTCACCAGGACTAGCGGGAGCCTACGAGCAGTACTTC,CASSPGLAGAYEQYF
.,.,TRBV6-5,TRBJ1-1,TGTGCCAGCAGAACACAGGAGTACACTGAAGCTTTCTTT,CASRTQEYTEAFF